A selection of T cell receptor beta chains follows, all from one sample in a study of CD8+CD57+ T cells in acquired aplastic anemia. MiXCR, applied by TCRdb to the reads, yields one record per CDR3 protein. The sample contains 200,000 or so distinct CDR3 sequences, around 66% of which appear only once. The sample consisted of sorted CD4+, CD8+, or CD8+CD57+ T cells (not recorded which) from PBMCs. These receptors came from a human donor with severe aplastic anemia or a healthy control (not recorded which). Each CDR3 is given with its conserved first and last residue. Fields, in order: V gene, D gene, J gene, clone size, CDR3 DNA, CDR3 protein. D genes are given only for firm matches. Not every row has a clone size; where given, it reads once, few, many or a size class.

V: TRBV11-2
D: .
J: TRBJ1-6
size: .
DNA: TGTGCCAGCAGCCGGGGTTCTTCACCCCTCCACTTT
CDR3: CASSRGSSPLHF

V: TRBV4-1
D: .
J: TRBJ2-1
size: .
DNA: TGCGCCAGCAGCCTCGATCCCCGGGACGAGCAGTTCTTC
CDR3: CASSLDPRDEQFF

V: TRBV5-1
D: .
J: TRBJ2-2
size: many
DNA: TGCGCCAGCAGCTGGGGGGTGAACACCGGGGAGCTGTTTTTT
CDR3: CASSWGVNTGELFF

V: TRBV5-1
D: TRBD1
J: TRBJ1-6
size: .
DNA: TGCGCCAGCAGCCAGGGACAGGGGGCCGATAATTCACCCCTCCACTTT
CDR3: CASSQGQGADNSPLHF

V: TRBV7-9
D: .
J: TRBJ2-3
size: .
DNA: TGTGCCAGCAGCTTAGTCAGGGAACGTACGCAGTATTTT
CDR3: CASSLVRERTQYF

V: TRBV7-9
D: .
J: TRBJ2-5
size: .
DNA: TGTGCCAGCAGCCGAACTGGAGAGACCCAGTACTTC
CDR3: CASSRTGETQYF

V: TRBV20-1
D: TRBD1
J: TRBJ1-1
size: .
DNA: TGCAGTGCCCAGACCAGACAGGGCAATGAAGCTTTCTTT
CDR3: CSAQTRQGNEAFF

V: TRBV5-1
D: .
J: TRBJ1-4
size: .
DNA: TGCGCCAGCAGCGGGCAGGGTATAATTAATGAAAAACTGTTTTTT
CDR3: CASSGQGIINEKLFF

V: TRBV20-1
D: TRBD1
J: TRBJ1-2
size: .
DNA: TGCAGTGCAAAAGACAGGGGAGCGGCTAACTATGGCTACACCTTC
CDR3: CSAKDRGAANYGYTF

V: TRBV20-1
D: .
J: TRBJ1-2
size: .
DNA: TGCAGTGCTAGGCTAGGGTTAGCGGGCCTAAACTATGGCTACACCTTC
CDR3: CSARLGLAGLNYGYTF

V: TRBV11-1
D: TRBD1
J: TRBJ2-7
size: many
DNA: TGTGCCAGCAGTGAGCGAGGGGACAGGACCTCCTACGAGCAGTACTTC
CDR3: CASSERGDRTSYEQYF

V: TRBV29-1
D: TRBD2
J: TRBJ2-1
size: many
DNA: TGCAGCGTTGAACCCCCGGGACTAGCGCGAGACGAGCAGTTCTTC
CDR3: CSVEPPGLARDEQFF

V: TRBV6-1
D: TRBD2
J: TRBJ2-5
size: .
DNA: TGTGTCAGCAGTTGGACTAGCGGCCAAGAGACCCAGTACTTC
CDR3: CVSSWTSGQETQYF

V: TRBV9
D: TRBD2
J: TRBJ2-2
size: many
DNA: TGTGCCAGCAGCGTATCGGGTAGCGGGGGGACCGGGGAGCTGTTTTTT
CDR3: CASSVSGSGGTGELFF

V: TRBV20-1
D: .
J: TRBJ2-3
size: once
DNA: TGCAGTGCTAGCCGCCACACAGATACGCAGTATTTT
CDR3: CSASRHTDTQYF

V: TRBV5-1
D: TRBD2
J: TRBJ2-1
size: .
DNA: TGCGCCAGCAGCTGGGGGAGGGCTCTTTCCTACAATGAGCAGTTCTTC
CDR3: CASSWGRALSYNEQFF

V: TRBV20-1
D: TRBD2
J: TRBJ2-5
size: .
DNA: TGCAGTGCTAGAGAGTCGGGGGGTTTC
CDR3: CSARESGGF

V: TRBV10-3
D: .
J: TRBJ1-6
size: .
DNA: TGTGCCATCAGTGGTCACGAGGGAGTCGATAATTTTTCCTATAATTCACCCCTCCACTTT
CDR3: CAISGHEGVDNFSYNSPLHF

V: TRBV2
D: .
J: TRBJ1-2
size: many
DNA: TGTGCCAGCAGACCAGGGGACTATGGCTACACCTTC
CDR3: CASRPGDYGYTF

V: TRBV4-2
D: TRBD2
J: TRBJ2-7
size: many
DNA: TGTGCCAGCAGCCAAGAGAGCGGGGGCCACGAGCAGTACTTC
CDR3: CASSQESGGHEQYF

V: TRBV20-1
D: TRBD2
J: TRBJ2-7
size: .
DNA: TGCAGTGCTTCTCGTCGCGGGACTAGCGGGGACCCGTGGCACGAGCAGTACTTC
CDR3: CSASRRGTSGDPWHEQYF

V: TRBV19
D: .
J: TRBJ2-1
size: .
DNA: TGTGCCAGTAGTATTGGAGGAGTTAATGAGCAGTTCTTC
CDR3: CASSIGGVNEQFF

V: TRBV3-2
D: .
J: TRBJ2-2
size: many
DNA: TGTGCCAGCAGCCAAGAGACCGGGGAGCTGTTTTTT
CDR3: CASSQETGELFF

V: TRBV19
D: .
J: TRBJ2-7
size: .
DNA: TGTGCCAGTAGTTCCACACCCAGGTCACCCACTTACGAGCAGTACTTC
CDR3: CASSSTPRSPTYEQYF

V: TRBV19
D: .
J: TRBJ1-5
size: .
DNA: TGTGCCAGTAGTATGAGCGGGGGGGCCCAGCATTTT
CDR3: CASSMSGGAQHF

V: TRBV24-1
D: TRBD2
J: TRBJ2-7
size: .
DNA: TGTGCCACCAGTGACTTAAGCGGGAGGGCCCGATTGGGTGAGCAGTACTTC
CDR3: CATSDLSGRARLGEQYF

V: TRBV20-1
D: TRBD1
J: TRBJ1-2
size: .
DNA: TGCAGTGCTACCGACAGGGCGGGCTATGGCTACACCTTC
CDR3: CSATDRAGYGYTF

V: TRBV27
D: .
J: TRBJ2-7
size: few
DNA: TGTGCCAGTACCCTTGAGGGGGGGCCTTACGAGCAGTACTTC
CDR3: CASTLEGGPYEQYF

V: TRBV25-1
D: .
J: TRBJ2-3
size: .
DNA: TGTGCCAGCAGTGGACTTACAGATACGCAGTATTTT
CDR3: CASSGLTDTQYF